This passage covers 9 T cell receptor beta chains from one sample sequenced in a study of cytomegalovirus exposure and HLA in healthy donors. The PCR ran on 60 Vbeta and 13 Jbeta primers. Produced via immunoSEQ multiplex PCR; TCRdb's table is partial and in-frame only. Among fewer than 250,000 clones listed, 81% were seen once. Sequenced material: PBMCs. Every receptor here comes from a man between 18 and 29 years old in good health and CMV-seronegative.

Turning to this clone: Germline and junction disagree at one end, which may indicate a read error. The rearrangement joins TRBV13 to TRBJ1-4; D is uncertain. CDR1 is PRHDT and CDR2 is FYEKMQ in the germline V gene (reference sequence). The CDR3 has 16 residues. The CDR3: CASSVGWEDSNEKLFF. CDR3 DNA: TGTGCCAGCAGCGTAGGATGGGAGGACTCAAATGAAAAACTGTTTTTT.

The J gene is TRBJ1-1, the V gene TRBV19, with D unresolved. Germline CDR1 LNHDA, CDR2 SQIVND (reference sequence). The V end lost 4 bases, the J end lost 1 base, and 4 bases lay between the germline ends. This CDR3 contains 12 residues. This chain's CDR3 is CASSKQNTEAFF. CDR3 sequence (DNA): TGTGCCAGTAGTAAACAGAACACTGAAGCTTTCTTT.

This rearrangement joins TRBV27 to TRBJ1-6; D call uncertain. This CDR3 is built from 14 residues. V was shortened by 3 bases and J by 7 bases, with 10 bases between the two germline ends. Germline V CDR1 and CDR2: MNHEY, SMNVEV (reference sequence). The CDR3: CASSFRGPNSPLHF. The CDR3 bases are TGTGCCAGCAGTTTCCGGGGTCCCAATTCACCCCTCCACTTT.

The V gene is TRBV19, the J gene TRBJ2-1, with a weak D call TRBD2 (5 bases). This CDR3 spans 13 amino acids. V was clipped by 3 bases and J by 2 bases, with 5 bases between them. Germline CDR1 is LNHDA and CDR2 is SQIVND (reference sequence). CDR3 nucleotides: TGTGCCAGTAGTATGACTACCTACAATGAGCAGTTCTTC. This encodes CASSMTTYNEQFF.

This rearrangement joins TRBV5-1 to TRBJ2-3; TRBD1 aligns across 10 bases. Germline V gene sequence: CDR1 SGHRS, CDR2 YFSETQ. The CDR3 length is 16 residues. V lost 4 bases, J lost 4 bases, and 9 bases stayed unmatched. The CDR3 DNA follows: TGCGCCAGCAGCGGACAGGGGGGGACTGGGGCAGATACGCAGTATTTT. Its protein product is CASSGQGGTGADTQYF.

The chain combines TRBV2 with TRBJ2-1, with TRBD1 identical over 9 bases. Losses at the gene ends were 9 bases for V and 2 bases for J; bases not matched to a gene: 11. Germline CDR1 reads SNHLY; CDR2 reads FYNNEI. The CDR3 runs 16 residues. This CDR3 reads CASLYGTGRTYNEQFF. The CDR3 DNA reads as TGTGCCAGTCTATATGGGACAGGGAGAACCTACAATGAGCAGTTCTTC.

The V call is TRBV7-9, the J call TRBJ1-1, with TRBD1 matching over 7 bases. The ends lost 5 bases at V and 2 bases at J; junction bases unmatched: 5. The CDR3 runs 14 residues. Germline V CDR1 and CDR2: SEHNR, FQNEAQ (reference sequence). CDR3 residues: CASSLGTANTEAFF. DNA for the CDR3: TGTGCCAGCAGCCTAGGGACAGCAAACACTGAAGCTTTCTTT.

The V and J genes are TRBV5-5 and TRBJ2-1; D gene uncertain. This CDR3 is 16 amino acids long. Germline V CDR1 and CDR2: SGHKS, YYEKEE (reference sequence). Trimming removed 3 bases from V and 5 bases from J, with 18 bases in between. The CDR3 loop reads CASSWRMRIFNNEQFF. CDR3 bases: TGTGCCAGCAGCTGGCGCATGCGGATCTTCAACAATGAGCAGTTCTTC.

The chain employs TRBV9 and TRBJ2-1; TRBD1 matches at 10 bases. CDR1 and CDR2 (germline): SGDLS, YYNGEE. Trimming at V came to 4 bases and at J to 2 bases, leaving 3 bases not matched to a gene. The CDR3 totals 15 residues. CDR3 DNA: TGTGCCAGCAGCCAGACAGGGGGCACCTACAATGAGCAGTTCTTC. Translating gives CASSQTGGTYNEQFF. Combining the CDR3 with reference TRBV9 and TRBJ2-1 gives the whole variable domain DSGVTQTPKHLITATGQRVTLRCSPRSGDLSVYWYQQSLDQGLQFLIQYYNGEERAKGNILERFSAQQFPDLHSELNLSSLELGDSALYFCASSQTGGTYNEQFFGPGTRLTVL.